This note documents a single T cell receptor beta chain sequence. Antigen specificity is unknown. This record belongs to a study of T cell responses to AZD1222 COVID-19 vaccine. The data were produced by immunoSEQ multiplex PCR, yet TCRdb's version contains in-frame clones alone and is incomplete. The sample includes about 140,000 clones, roughly 90% of them seen just once. Study findings and constraints: White British people made up most donors, females outnumbered males, and clonal diversity was possibly underestimated.

This receptor was obtained from an adult in good health. Here the sequenced sample was peripheral blood, taken on day 0 of AZD1222 vaccination.

The CDR3 DNA is TGTGCCACAAACCGGGACACCCTGAACAATGAGCAGTTCTTC. Translation: CATNRDTLNNEQFF. This sequence joins TRBV6-5 and TRBJ2-1, with D tentatively TRBD1 (6 bases). The CDR3 has 14 amino acids. V lost 10 bases to trimming and J lost 5 bases, with 18 bases between them. Per the germline V gene, CDR1 is MNHEY and CDR2 is SVGAGI.